The source of this TCR beta chain is a study of shared clonotypes between healthy human individuals. The study, taken as a whole, reports: Compared with memory subsets, naive subsets generally had larger estimated richness. Between a few donors, naive CD4 clonotypes were shared at a level of around 5.2%.

Points on this clone: Its antigen is unidentified.

Some clones are missing from TCRdb's copy, which holds only in-frame ones; the method was immunoSEQ multiplex PCR. The sample lists more than 600,000 clones; approximately 90% were seen once. CD45RO-negative, CCR7-positively selected cells formed the naive CD8 fraction, excluding terminally differentiated effector memory CD45RA+ cells. The sequenced sample was naive CD8+ T cells sorted from blood. This receptor was identified in a young man in good health.

The chain's CDR3 is CASSPPPSGNYNEQFF. The DNA for the CDR3 is TGTGCCAGCAGCCCCCCCCCTAGCGGTAACTACAATGAGCAGTTCTTC. This chain joins TRBV5-4 and TRBJ2-1; 7 positions match TRBD2. V gave up 4 bases and J gave up 3 bases; unmatched junction bases: 10. The V gene's germline CDR1 is SGHNT and CDR2 YYREEE (reference sequence). The CDR3 totals 16 residues.